The clone carrying this TCR beta chain was found a few times. Germline CDR1 reads MNHNS; CDR2 reads SASEGT. CDR3 length: 15 amino acids. V was shortened by 0 bases and J by 2 bases, with 11 bases between the two germline ends. The data belong to a study of cytomegalovirus exposure and HLA in healthy donors. Measured with immunoSEQ multiplex PCR; TCRdb has only the in-frame clones, and not every one. This sample has over 150,000 clones; 65% to 90% occur once, and the top ten carry more than 2%. The sample comprised PBMCs. The chain links TRBV6-1 to TRBJ2-7; perhaps TRBD1 as D (6 bases). The receptor was isolated from a woman between 18 and 29 years old in good health and CMV-seronegative. The DNA of the CDR3 is TGTGCCAGCAGTGAAGCGCTGGACAGCACCTACGAGCAGTACTTC. Amino acids: CASSEALDSTYEQYF.